Presented here are 18 T cell receptor beta chains from one specimen sequenced in a study of cytomegalovirus exposure and HLA in healthy donors. With 60 Vbeta and 13 Jbeta primers, the PCR was carried out. Assay used: immunoSEQ multiplex PCR; TCRdb lists only in-frame clones, some missing. Of 100,000 or so clones in the sample, 65% to 85% were seen once. The sequencing sample was made of PBMCs. The origin of the receptors is a male donor in good health and CMV-seronegative.

The chain recombines TRBV7-8 with TRBJ2-7; 7 bases fit TRBD2. CDR1 and CDR2 from the germline V gene are SGHVS and FQNEAQ. V trimming: 1 base; J trimming: 2 bases; junction bases outside the gene matches: 8. There are 16 residues in the CDR3. The CDR3 sequence is CASSLGSSGGAYEQYF. CDR3 bases: TGTGCCAGCAGCTTAGGTTCGTCGGGAGGAGCCTACGAGCAGTACTTC.

Only a few counts were recorded for this clone. The V and J genes are TRBV28 and TRBJ2-1; 11 nucleotides agree with TRBD2. V dropped 6 bases and J dropped 7; count of bases not matched to a gene: 5. The germline gives CDR1 MDHEN, CDR2 SYDVKM. The CDR3 sequence is 14 residues long. CDR3 sequence: CASSYTSGRNEQFF. The CDR3 DNA reads as TGTGCCAGCAGCTATACTAGCGGGAGAAATGAGCAGTTCTTC.

The genes are TRBV5-1 and TRBJ2-7, with no clear D. Germline V CDR1 and CDR2: SGHRS, YFSETQ. This CDR3 spans 15 amino acids. V was trimmed by 7 bases and J by 4 bases, leaving 21 bases between them. In DNA form, the CDR3 reads TGCGCCAGCTCAAATCGGGTCGCGCAAACTTACGAGCAGTACTTC. Translating gives CASSNRVAQTYEQYF.

The V call is TRBV5-1, the J call TRBJ2-7; D is possibly TRBD2 (5 bases). V was cut by 2 bases and J by 6 bases, with 15 bases left in between. The CDR3 contains 14 residues. Germline lookup yields CDR1 SGHRS and CDR2 YFSETQ. CDR3: CASSFDGVPSEQYF. CDR3 coding DNA: TGCGCCAGCAGCTTTGACGGGGTCCCCTCCGAGCAGTACTTC.

The chain couples TRBV7-8 to TRBJ2-5; 11 bases agree with TRBD2. The CDR3 loop spans 14 amino acids. Germline lookup yields CDR1 SGHVS and CDR2 FQNEAQ. V lost 5 bases and J lost 3; bases outside the gene matches: 2. CDR3 DNA sequence: TGTGCCAGCAGCGAGGGACTAGCGGAAGAGACCCAGTACTTC. This sequence encodes CASSEGLAEETQYF.

The table lists this clone with many counts. This chain joins TRBV6-4 and TRBJ2-1; unclear D gene. Germline CDR1 is MRHNA and CDR2 is SNTAGT. With 0 bases removed from V and 2 bases from J, the gap between germline ends came to 8 bases. The CDR3 extends over 15 amino acids. The CDR3 region is CASSDSIAAYNEQFF. The CDR3 nucleotides read TGTGCCAGCAGTGACTCTATCGCAGCCTACAATGAGCAGTTCTTC.

In this sample, this clone turned up a few times. The chain uses TRBV6-1 and TRBJ2-1; maybe TRBD2 (6 bases). Germline loops: CDR1 MNHNS, CDR2 SASEGT. Trimming shortened V by 10 bases and J by 8 bases, and 18 bases separated the two germline ends. The CDR3 consists of 13 residues. The CDR3 reads CATGKRETDEQFF. CDR3 DNA sequence: TGTGCCACCGGGAAACGGGAGACGGATGAGCAGTTCTTC.

In its sample, this clone was seen once. CDR3 nucleotide sequence: TGCAGTGCGAGACGGGAGGTTGAAGCTTTCTTT. Encoded protein: CSARREVEAFF. The rearrangement links TRBV20-1 to TRBJ1-1; D call uncertain. Per the germline V gene, CDR1 is DFQATT and CDR2 is SNEGSKA (reference sequence). The V gene lost 6 bases and the J gene lost 7 bases, with 12 bases spanning the gap. This CDR3 is 11 amino acids long.

The CDR3 is CASSQDLYNEQFF. The CDR3 DNA reads TGTGCCAGCAGCCAAGATCTTTACAATGAGCAGTTCTTC. The V gene is TRBV14, the J gene TRBJ2-1, with D uncertain. The germline V gene has CDR1 SGHDN and CDR2 FVKESK. V lost 0 bases and J 4 bases, leaving 4 bases between the germline ends. The CDR3 has 13 amino acids. The complete variable domain, with remaining parts taken from reference TRBV14 and TRBJ2-1, reads EAGVTQFPSHSVIEKGQTVTLRCDPISGHDNLYWYRRVMGKEIKFLLHFVKESKQDESGMPNNRFLAERTGGTYSTLKVQPAELEDSGVYFCASSQDLYNEQFFGPGTRLTVL.

This chain joins TRBV30 and TRBJ2-7; perhaps TRBD1 as D (6 bases). V gave up 4 bases and J gave up 3 bases, with 7 bases separating them. The CDR3 spans 11 residues. Per the germline V gene, CDR1 is GTSNPN and CDR2 is SVGIG (reference sequence). The CDR3 DNA sequence: TGTGCCTGGACAGGGGTCTACGAGCAGTACTTC. Protein product: CAWTGVYEQYF.

The chain couples TRBV27 to TRBJ1-5; the D gene is possibly TRBD1 (6 bases). The length of the CDR3 is 15 residues. Germline V CDR1 and CDR2: MNHEY, SMNVEV (reference sequence). The germline V and J ends were trimmed by 1 base and 6 bases, with 13 bases remaining between them. The CDR3 here is CASSLYGGAGQPQHF. The CDR3 DNA reads TGTGCCAGCAGTTTATACGGGGGGGCCGGTCAGCCCCAGCATTTT.

V is TRBV6-1 and J is TRBJ2-1; TRBD2 matches 14 bases. Germline CDR1 MNHNS, CDR2 SASEGT. The CDR3 loop spans 15 amino acids. With V trimmed by 5 bases and J by 8 bases, 5 bases remained unmatched. CDR3 region: CASSQGTSGSHEQFF. Here the CDR3 DNA reads TGTGCCAGCAGTCAGGGGACTAGCGGGAGTCATGAGCAGTTCTTC.

This clone appeared a single time. J is TRBJ2-5 and V is TRBV9; D gene unclear. The last part of the DNA fits TRBJ2-7 better; the J call may be wrong. The CDR3 sequence is 14 residues long. In germline, CDR1 is SGDLS, CDR2 YYNGEE. CDR3 DNA sequence: TGTGCCAGCAGCCCCGCGGCGACCCCCTACGAGCAGTACTTC. This codes for CASSPAATPYEQYF.

This clone was observed many times. This chain connects TRBV5-1 to TRBJ2-3, with D perhaps TRBD2 (5 bases). Trimming took 4 bases from V and 5 from J, leaving 14 bases between them. Per germline, CDR1 SGHRS and CDR2 YFSETQ. CDR3 length equals 14 residues. CDR3: CASSQGLVVDTQYF. CDR3 nucleotide sequence: TGCGCCAGCAGCCAAGGACTGGTTGTAGATACGCAGTATTTT. Complete variable domain (other parts from reference TRBV5-1 and TRBJ2-3): KAGVTQTPRYLIKTRGQQVTLSCSPISGHRSVSWYQQTPGQGLQFLFEYFSETQRNKGNFPGRFSGRQFSNSRSEMNVSTLELGDSALYLCASSQGLVVDTQYFGPGTRLTVL.

This clone was observed a single time. The chain combines TRBV27 with TRBJ1-5; D remains ambiguous. Trimming took off 5 bases at V and 0 bases at J, with 17 bases between the two ends. CDR1 is MNHEY and CDR2 is SMNVEV in the germline V gene (reference sequence). The CDR3 covers 17 residues. CDR3 in DNA: TGTGCCAGCAGTCCGGGCGGGCGGCAGAATAGCAATCAGCCCCAGCATTTT. Protein sequence: CASSPGGRQNSNQPQHF.

The chain is built from TRBV12-2 and TRBJ2-2; TRBD2, the table's D call, lacks a check against the DNA. TRBV12-2 has pseudogene status. This CDR3 has 16 residues. Written as DNA, the CDR3 is TGTGCAAGTCGCCCGGTGTCCTTCTCGAACACCGGGGAGCTGTTTTTT. Translating gives CASRPVSFSNTGELFF.

The chain combines TRBV7-3 with TRBJ2-2; D is possibly TRBD2 (6 bases). V gave up 4 bases and J gave up 7 bases, with 16 bases separating them. Germline CDR1 reads SGHTA; CDR2 reads FQGTGA. The CDR3 length is 15 residues. Written as DNA, the CDR3 is TGTGCCAGCAGCTCGCGGGGAGCGATGGGCGGGGAGCTGTTTTTT. Residues: CASSSRGAMGGELFF.

The chain's CDR3 is CASSSETGGADTQYF. Written as DNA, the CDR3 is TGTGCCAGCAGTTCGGAGACAGGGGGCGCAGATACGCAGTATTTT. J is TRBJ2-3 and V is TRBV28, with 10 positions matching TRBD1. CDR1 is MDHEN, CDR2 SYDVKM, per germline. CDR3 size: 15 residues. V was clipped by 4 bases and J by 4 bases; unmatched bases: 5.